This T cell receptor (beta chain) was sequenced for a study of cytomegalovirus exposure and HLA in healthy donors. Clones were sequenced by immunoSEQ multiplex PCR, and TCRdb holds only the in-frame ones, with some missing. The sample lists 150,000 to 200,000 clones, approximately 80% occurring once. The ends lost 5 bases at V and 4 bases at J; junction bases unmatched: 8. The germline CDR1 and CDR2 sequences are SGHNT and YENEEA. The CDR3 sequence is 15 residues long. The clonotype comes from a man between 18 and 29 years old in good health and CMV-seropositive. Sequencing was done on a sample of PBMCs. The chain has TRBV11-3 and TRBJ2-7; the match to TRBD1 covers 10 bases. The CDR3 is CASSGGGTGDYEQYF. In DNA, the CDR3 is TGTGCCAGCAGCGGCGGAGGGACAGGGGATTACGAGCAGTACTTC.